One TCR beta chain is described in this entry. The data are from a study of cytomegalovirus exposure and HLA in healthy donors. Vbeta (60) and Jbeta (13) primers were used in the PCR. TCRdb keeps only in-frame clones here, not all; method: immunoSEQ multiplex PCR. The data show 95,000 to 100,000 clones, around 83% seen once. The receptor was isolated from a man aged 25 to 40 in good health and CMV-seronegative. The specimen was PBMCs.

The CDR3 DNA reads TGTGCCAGCAGTGAACAGGTCTTGTATGGCTACACCTTC. Amino acid sequence: CASSEQVLYGYTF. V is TRBV6-1 and J is TRBJ1-2; D gene ambiguous. The CDR3 consists of 13 residues. Germline V gene data show CDR1 as MNHNS and CDR2 as SASEGT. Deletions cut 2 bases from V and 5 bases from J, with 9 bases between.